Presented here are 23 T cell receptor beta chains from one specimen sequenced in a study of T cell changes during pregnancy in multiple sclerosis. Data came from immunoSEQ multiplex PCR; TCRdb stores just in-frame clones and leaves some out. The repertoire holds roughly 100,000 clones, just under 95% seen once, with 1.6% in the top ten. Here the sequenced sample was peripheral blood, taken after pregnancy. The receptors derive from a female donor with multiple sclerosis, enrolled in a pregnancy study.

This clone has more than one count but fewer than ten. V usage is TRBV6-5 and J usage is TRBJ1-1, with TRBD1 matching over 8 bases. Germline V gene data show CDR1 as MNHEY and CDR2 as SVGAGI. The CDR3 is made up of 14 amino acids. Trimming at V came to 6 bases and at J to 6 bases, leaving 9 bases not matched to a gene. The CDR3 protein is CASSPRTGWAEAFF. CDR3 nucleotides: TGTGCCAGCAGCCCCCGGACAGGGTGGGCTGAAGCTTTCTTT.

The rearrangement links TRBV30 to TRBJ1-5; TRBD1 is a possible D gene (5 bases). From germline, CDR1 is GTSNPN and CDR2 SVGIG (reference sequence). This CDR3 is built from 13 residues. Trimming removed 7 bases at V and 7 bases at J, with 17 bases between. CDR3 protein: CAFSTGTQQPQHF. The CDR3 DNA is TGTGCCTTTTCAACCGGGACTCAACAGCCCCAGCATTTT. Based on the CDR3 plus reference TRBV30 and TRBJ1-5, the full variable domain is SQTIHQWPATLVQPVGSPLSLECTVEGTSNPNLYWYRQAAGRGLQLLFYSVGIGQISSEVPQNLSASRPQDRQFILSSKKLLLSDSGFYLCAFSTGTQQPQHFGDGTRLSIL.

The chain recombines TRBV27 with TRBJ1-1; D possibly corresponds to TRBD1 (6 bases). Germline CDR1 MNHEY, CDR2 SMNVEV (reference sequence). The ends were cut back, 5 bases at V and 5 bases at J, with 18 bases in the middle. The CDR3 covers 15 residues. CDR3 sequence reads: CASSPLLTGRTEAFF. As DNA, the CDR3 is TGTGCCAGCAGTCCCCTCCTTACAGGGCGGACTGAAGCTTTCTTT.

The chain employs TRBV7-3 and TRBJ1-1; 7 bases fit TRBD1. The CDR3 length is 13 residues. J lost 5 bases, V lost 3 bases, and 3 bases had no gene match. Germline values: CDR1 SGHTA, CDR2 FQGTGA. Written as DNA, the CDR3 is TGTGCCAGCAGCTTTACAGGGGAAACTGAAGCTTTCTTT. Residues: CASSFTGETEAFF.

The chain has TRBV30 and TRBJ1-3, with D perhaps matching TRBD1 (5 bases). The CDR3 contains 13 residues. Germline CDR1 GTSNPN, CDR2 SVGIG (reference sequence). V dropped 0 bases and J dropped 4 bases, with 7 bases sitting between them. The CDR3 region has the DNA TGTGCCTGGAGTGTACGGGGGGGAAACACCATATATTTT. Protein product: CAWSVRGGNTIYF.

This chain joins TRBV19 and TRBJ2-7, with D tentatively TRBD1 (5 bases). CDR1 and CDR2 (germline): LNHDA, SQIVND (reference sequence). This CDR3 has 13 amino acids. V lost 8 bases and J lost 6, with 17 bases in between. In DNA, the CDR3 is TGTGCCAGTCGACAGAGCTCCGCCACCGAGCAGTACTTC. Translating gives CASRQSSATEQYF.

This chain links TRBV5-8 with TRBJ2-6, with 7 bases aligning to TRBD1. The CDR3 contains 16 residues. Germline assignment: CDR1 SGHTS and CDR2 YDEGEE. Unmatched junction bases numbered 12, after V lost 8 bases and J lost 4 bases. The CDR3 is CASEHTGAWGANVLTF. The CDR3 DNA follows: TGTGCCAGTGAACATACAGGGGCGTGGGGGGCCAACGTCCTGACTTTC.

V usage is TRBV6-1 and J usage is TRBJ1-2; perhaps TRBD1 as D (5 bases). The CDR3 totals 13 residues. V dropped 10 bases and J dropped 4 bases, with 16 bases sitting between them. Looked up from germline, CDR1 is MNHNS and CDR2 is SASEGT. The CDR3 region is CATILGTLYGYTF. CDR3 coding DNA: TGTGCCACCATCTTAGGGACTCTCTATGGCTACACCTTC.

This clone was observed once. The CDR3 nucleotides are TGTGCCAGTAGTTTGCCGGGACAGACCTACGAGCAGTACTTC. The encoded protein is CASSLPGQTYEQYF. This chain connects TRBV19 to TRBJ2-7; 7 bases map to TRBD1. The CDR3 length is 14 residues. CDR1 and CDR2 (germline): LNHDA, SQIVND (reference sequence). Trimming at V came to 5 bases and at J to 2 bases, leaving 6 bases not matched to a gene. Looking up the rest from reference TRBV19 and TRBJ2-7 gives the full variable domain: DGGITQSPKYLFRKEGQNVTLSCEQNLNHDAMYWYRQDPGQGLRLIYYSQIVNDFQKGDIAEGYSVSREKKESFPLTVTSAQKNPTAFYLCASSLPGQTYEQYFGPGTRLTVT.

V is TRBV5-1 and J is TRBJ1-1; tentative D call: TRBD1 (6 bases). The CDR3 runs 17 residues. Trimming removed 5 bases at V and 0 bases at J, with 20 bases between. CDR1 and CDR2 (germline): SGHRS, YFSETQ. CDR3 sequence: CASRPDRPNPMNTEAFF. CDR3 coding DNA: TGCGCCAGCAGACCCGACAGGCCAAACCCCATGAACACTGAAGCTTTCTTT.

V gene TRBV19 combines with J gene TRBJ2-7, with a weak D call TRBD1 (8 bases). The CDR3 is made up of 15 amino acids. CDR1 and CDR2 (germline): LNHDA, SQIVND (reference sequence). V shed 7 bases and J shed 3 bases, with 19 bases lying between them. This chain's CDR3 is CASKRTGGDSYEQYF. The CDR3 bases are TGTGCCAGTAAGAGAACAGGGGGGGATAGCTACGAGCAGTACTTC.

The V gene is TRBV9, the J gene TRBJ2-5, with 12 bases fitting TRBD2. Trimming cost V 4 bases and J 0 bases; bases outside gene matches: 1. The CDR3 is 15 residues long. Per the germline V gene, CDR1 is SGDLS and CDR2 is YYNGEE. In DNA, the CDR3 is TGTGCCAGCAGCTGGACTAGCGGGGACCAAGAGACCCAGTACTTC. This sequence encodes CASSWTSGDQETQYF.

CDR3 bases: TGTGCCAGCAGTTTTTTGTTGGCTAGACGGGAGGGGGCCTACGAGCAGTACTTC. Translation gives CASSFLLARREGAYEQYF. The chain uses TRBV28 and TRBJ2-7, with 8 bases aligning to TRBD2. Germline CDR1 reads MDHEN; CDR2 reads SYDVKM. The CDR3 has 18 amino acids. J was trimmed by 2 bases and V by 3 bases; bases with no gene match: 15. Based on the CDR3 plus reference TRBV28 and TRBJ2-7, the full variable domain is DVKVTQSSRYLVKRTGEKVFLECVQDMDHENMFWYRQDPGLGLRLIYFSYDVKMKEKGDIPEGYSVSREKKERFSLILESASTNQTSMYLCASSFLLARREGAYEQYFGPGTRLTVT.

The V and J genes are TRBV7-2 and TRBJ2-5; D is perhaps TRBD1 (6 bases). Germline V lookup: CDR1 SGHTA, CDR2 FQGNSA. CDR3 size: 15 residues. Trimming took 7 bases from V and 3 from J, leaving 18 bases between them. In DNA, the CDR3 is TGTGCCAGCACCCTCTCCCAGGGGACGAAAGAGACCCAGTACTTC. Translation: CASTLSQGTKETQYF.

This chain links TRBV30 with TRBJ1-1; D remains ambiguous. With 3 bases removed from V and 10 bases from J, the gap between germline ends came to 9 bases. There are 10 residues in the CDR3. Germline CDR1 reads GTSNPN; CDR2 reads SVGIG (reference sequence). The DNA for the CDR3 is TGTGCCTGGAGGGAGAACCCAGCTTTCTTT. It translates to CAWRENPAFF.

This chain connects TRBV5-1 to TRBJ2-3; 13 positions agree with TRBD2. The CDR3 extends over 16 amino acids. CDR1 SGHRS and CDR2 YFSETQ come from the germline V gene. V dropped 4 bases and J dropped 5; count of bases not matched to a gene: 7. DNA for the CDR3: TGCGCCAGCAGCAAAACTAGCGGGAGGGCCCAAGATACGCAGTATTTT. As protein: CASSKTSGRAQDTQYF.

The V gene is TRBV7-9, the J gene TRBJ2-2; weak D call: TRBD2 (7 bases). The CDR3 spans 15 residues. V dropped 0 bases and J dropped 6 bases, with 11 bases sitting between them. Looked up from germline, CDR1 is SEHNR and CDR2 is FQNEAQ (reference sequence). The CDR3 here is CASSLAGGRAGELFF. The CDR3 DNA follows: TGTGCCAGCAGCTTAGCGGGGGGGCGCGCCGGGGAGCTGTTTTTT.

This chain uses TRBV5-4 with TRBJ1-1; 7 bases fit TRBD1. CDR3 length equals 15 residues. The V and J ends lost 3 bases and 1 base, in that order; junction bases with no gene match: 6. Per the germline V gene, CDR1 is SGHNT and CDR2 is YYREEE (reference sequence). CDR3 DNA sequence: TGTGCCAGCAGCTCCCCCAGACAGGGGAACACTGAAGCTTTCTTT. Translated, it gives CASSSPRQGNTEAFF. Based on the CDR3 plus reference TRBV5-4 and TRBJ1-1, the full variable domain is ETGVTQSPTHLIKTRGQQVTLRCSSQSGHNTVSWYQQALGQGPQFIFQYYREEENGRGNFPPRFSGLQFPNYSSELNVNALELDDSALYLCASSSPRQGNTEAFFGQGTRLTVV.

This CDR3 reads CASSPTGGTLAYEQYF. DNA of the CDR3: TGTGCCAGCAGCCCCACCGGGGGGACACTCGCCTACGAGCAGTACTTC. The chain recombines TRBV9 with TRBJ2-7; D perhaps matches TRBD2 (7 bases). In germline, CDR1 is SGDLS, CDR2 YYNGEE. There are 16 residues in the CDR3. Deletions cut 4 bases from V and 2 bases from J, with 19 bases between.

This chain connects TRBV7-8 to TRBJ1-5, with D maybe TRBD1 (6 bases). The V gene lost 5 bases and the J gene lost 1 base, with 12 bases spanning the gap. The CDR3 consists of 15 residues. The germline CDR1 and CDR2 sequences are SGHVS and FQNEAQ. The CDR3 is CASSRDTFSNQPQHF. The CDR3, as DNA: TGTGCCAGCAGCCGGGACACGTTCAGCAATCAGCCCCAGCATTTT.

V is TRBV7-8 and J is TRBJ2-7; D perhaps matches TRBD2 (5 bases). The ends were cut back, 1 base at V and 3 bases at J, with 10 bases in the middle. The CDR3 runs 14 residues. Germline CDR1 and CDR2: SGHVS and FQNEAQ. In nucleotides, the CDR3 is TGTGCCAGCAGCTTAGTACGGGGTTTCTACGAGCAGTACTTC. Amino acid sequence: CASSLVRGFYEQYF.

The chain combines TRBV4-1 with TRBJ1-1; D gene unclear. Germline CDR1 reads MGHRA; CDR2 reads YSYEKL. Trimming took 1 base from V and 6 from J, leaving 15 bases between them. The CDR3 is 15 residues long. The DNA for the CDR3 is TGCGCCAGCAGCCAAGTGGGGTTTACGGACTCTGAAGCTTTCTTT. Translated: CASSQVGFTDSEAFF.

A single count supports this clone. The rearrangement joins TRBV30 to TRBJ2-1; 9 bases fit TRBD2. The CDR3 has 14 amino acids. The V and J ends lost 5 bases and 4 bases, in that order; junction bases with no gene match: 6. In germline, CDR1 is GTSNPN, CDR2 SVGIG (reference sequence). The CDR3 here is CAWSSGGLYNEQFF. The CDR3 DNA follows: TGTGCCTGGTCGAGCGGGGGGTTGTACAATGAGCAGTTCTTC.